The 18 T cell receptor beta chains reported below all come from one sample, sequenced in a study of blood T cell repertoires in COVID-19. The method was immunoSEQ multiplex PCR; TCRdb's version includes in-frame clones alone and lacks a portion of them. The sample carries approximately 92,000 clones, around 85% recorded once. Material for sequencing was peripheral blood. The receptors stem from a woman aged 55-69 years with COVID-19, enrolled during active disease.

This sequence joins TRBV3-1 (or the pseudogene TRBV3-2) and TRBJ2-2; possibly TRBD1 for D (6 bases). Trimming stripped 2 bases from V and 7 bases from J, with 11 bases between. The V gene's germline CDR1 is LGHDT and CDR2 YNNKEL (reference sequence). This CDR3 comprises 14 residues. The CDR3 reads CASSQQGNVGELFF. CDR3 coding DNA: TGTGCCAGCAGCCAACAGGGGAACGTCGGGGAGCTGTTTTTT.

The chain carries TRBV5-1 and TRBJ2-1; 9 bases align to TRBD2. Germline lookup yields CDR1 SGHRS and CDR2 YFSETQ. With 1 base clipped from V and 1 base from J, the junction kept 0 bases outside the gene matches. The CDR3 consists of 15 residues. Here the CDR3 DNA reads TGCGCCAGCAGCTTGAGCGGGGGGTCCTACAATGAGCAGTTCTTC. Amino acids: CASSLSGGSYNEQFF.

The rearrangement uses TRBV6-2 or TRBV6-3 and TRBJ2-5, with a possible D match to TRBD1 (6 bases). V shed 6 bases and J shed 7 bases, with 12 bases lying between them. The germline V gene encodes CDR1 MNHEY and CDR2 SVGEGT. The CDR3 consists of 12 residues. The CDR3 loop reads CASSWQGTTQYF. DNA for the CDR3: TGTGCCAGCAGCTGGCAGGGGACGACCCAGTACTTC.

This chain connects TRBV28 to TRBJ1-2; D perhaps matches TRBD1 (5 bases). The CDR3 covers 14 residues. V lost 5 bases to trimming and J lost 4 bases, with 14 bases between them. Per germline, CDR1 MDHEN and CDR2 SYDVKM. The CDR3 nucleotides read TGTGCCAGCAGTGAGGACACGAAACCCTATGGCTACACCTTC. Protein sequence: CASSEDTKPYGYTF.

This sequence joins TRBV14 and TRBJ1-2, with 7 bases lining up with TRBD1. J gave up 4 bases and V 2 bases, and 7 bases lay outside the gene matches. This CDR3 has 15 residues. The germline V gene has CDR1 SGHDN and CDR2 FVKESK. CDR3 sequence: CASSQPGTVGYGYTF. CDR3 in DNA: TGTGCCAGCAGCCAACCCGGGACAGTTGGCTATGGCTACACCTTC.

In nucleotides, the CDR3 is TGTGCCAGCAGGGCTAGCGGAACCTACAATGAGCAGTTCTTC. This sequence encodes CASRASGTYNEQFF. The chain uses TRBV14 and TRBJ2-1; 7 bases are shared with TRBD2. V dropped 6 bases and J dropped 2; count of bases not matched to a gene: 4. The CDR3 sequence is 14 residues long. Germline assignment: CDR1 SGHDN and CDR2 FVKESK.

The V call is TRBV4-3, the J call TRBJ2-7; D is unresolved. The germline CDR1 and CDR2 sequences are LGHNA and YSLEER. V was clipped by 3 bases and J by 5 bases, with 11 bases between them. The CDR3 is made up of 13 amino acids. This chain's CDR3 is CASSHSERNEQYF. The DNA for the CDR3 is TGCGCCAGCAGCCACTCCGAGCGCAACGAGCAGTACTTC.

This clone was counted once. The V gene is TRBV3-1 (or the pseudogene TRBV3-2), the J gene TRBJ2-1; 9 nucleotides line up with TRBD2. The J segment lost 9 bases and the V segment lost 4 bases, leaving 4 bases of the junction unmatched. The CDR3 spans 13 residues. CDR1 is LGHDT and CDR2 is YNNKEL in the germline V gene (reference sequence). The CDR3 is CASSLGTSLEQFF. The CDR3 bases are TGTGCCAGCAGCCTTGGGACTAGCCTTGAGCAGTTCTTC.

The chain combines TRBV7-2 with TRBJ2-7; TRBD1 agrees at 9 bases. Germline CDR1 and CDR2: SGHTA and FQGNSA. The CDR3 loop spans 14 amino acids. The V gene end was trimmed by 4 bases and the J gene end by 6 bases; junction bases not matched to a gene: 7. The CDR3 DNA follows: TGTGCCAGCAGCTCGGACAGGGGCACGGCCGAGCAGTACTTC. This sequence encodes CASSSDRGTAEQYF.

The J gene is TRBJ1-3, the V gene TRBV29-1; no definite D call. CDR3 size: 13 residues. Trimming cost V 4 bases and J 4 bases, with 11 bases left between them. Germline CDR1 and CDR2: SQVTM and ANQGSEA. The CDR3 sequence is CSVGSLLGNTIYF. The CDR3 DNA reads TGCAGCGTTGGGAGCCTTCTAGGAAACACCATATATTTT.

The chain uses TRBV11-2 and TRBJ2-7; D not certain. The CDR3 totals 14 residues. CDR1 and CDR2 from the germline V gene are SGHAT and FQNNGV. Trimming shortened V by 3 bases and J by 2 bases, and 11 bases separated the two germline ends. Written as DNA, the CDR3 is TGTGCCAGCAGCTTGCGCCGTGCGACCTACGAGCAGTACTTC. Its protein is CASSLRRATYEQYF. Together with reference TRBV11-2 and TRBJ2-7, the CDR3 gives the full variable domain: EAGVAQSPRYKIIEKRQSVAFWCNPISGHATLYWYQQILGQGPKLLIQFQNNGVVDDSQLPKDRFSAERLKGVDSTLKIQPAKLEDSAVYLCASSLRRATYEQYFGPGTRLTVT.

The V gene is TRBV6-6, the J gene TRBJ1-2; D gene unclear. The CDR3 consists of 12 residues. V gave up 2 bases and J gave up 2 bases, with 3 bases separating them. Germline loops: CDR1 MNHNY, CDR2 SVGAGI (reference sequence). The CDR3 sequence is CASSYLNYGYTF. The CDR3 bases are TGTGCCAGCAGTTACCTAAACTATGGCTACACCTTC.

V usage is TRBV10-3 and J usage is TRBJ1-2; no clear D gene. The germline CDR1 and CDR2 sequences are ENHRY and SYGVKD. CDR3 length: 11 residues. V lost 6 bases, J lost 3 bases, and 5 bases lay in between. DNA for the CDR3: TGTGCCATCAGGCAGGACTATGGCTACACCTTC. Residues: CAIRQDYGYTF.

The rearrangement uses TRBV4-3 and TRBJ2-1; the match to TRBD2 covers 8 bases. This CDR3 contains 16 residues. In germline, CDR1 is LGHNA, CDR2 YSLEER. V trimming: 0 bases; J trimming: 2 bases; junction bases outside the gene matches: 3. In DNA, the CDR3 is TGCGCCAGCAGCCAAGAGACCGGGGGGGCCTACAATGAGCAGTTCTTC. Translation gives CASSQETGGAYNEQFF.

J is TRBJ1-5 and V is TRBV28; D not resolved. Trimming cost V 2 bases and J 2 bases, with 13 bases left between them. The CDR3 has 16 residues. Per germline, CDR1 MDHEN and CDR2 SYDVKM. The DNA for the CDR3 is TGTGCCAGCAGTTTAATAACAACCGGGGGCAATCAGCCCCAGCATTTT. Its protein is CASSLITTGGNQPQHF. Full variable domain (remainder filled in from reference TRBV28 and TRBJ1-5): DVKVTQSSRYLVKRTGEKVFLECVQDMDHENMFWYRQDPGLGLRLIYFSYDVKMKEKGDIPEGYSVSREKKERFSLILESASTNQTSMYLCASSLITTGGNQPQHFGDGTRLSIL.

V usage is TRBV12-3 or TRBV12-4 and J usage is TRBJ1-2; D unresolved. This CDR3 spans 13 amino acids. With 6 bases removed from V and 7 bases from J, the gap between germline ends came to 15 bases. In DNA form, the CDR3 reads TGTGCCAGCAGCTTGGGTGAGGGCTCTGGCTACACCTTC. This codes for CASSLGEGSGYTF.

This chain uses TRBV6-6 with TRBJ2-2, with D possibly being TRBD2 (5 bases). The germline V gene has CDR1 MNHNY and CDR2 SVGAGI (reference sequence). CDR3 length: 13 amino acids. V was clipped by 7 bases and J by 3 bases, with 9 bases between them. This chain's CDR3 is CASKEAYTGELFF. CDR3 nucleotide sequence: TGTGCCAGCAAGGAGGCCTACACCGGGGAGCTGTTTTTT.

The DNA of the CDR3 is TGTGCCAGCAGCTTGTTGGCGGGGAGGGAAGCATATGGCTACACCTTC. It is translated as CASSLLAGREAYGYTF. This chain connects TRBV5-4 to TRBJ1-2, with D unresolved. With 1 base removed from V and 5 bases from J, the gap between germline ends came to 18 bases. From germline, CDR1 is SGHNT and CDR2 YYREEE (reference sequence). CDR3 length equals 16 residues.